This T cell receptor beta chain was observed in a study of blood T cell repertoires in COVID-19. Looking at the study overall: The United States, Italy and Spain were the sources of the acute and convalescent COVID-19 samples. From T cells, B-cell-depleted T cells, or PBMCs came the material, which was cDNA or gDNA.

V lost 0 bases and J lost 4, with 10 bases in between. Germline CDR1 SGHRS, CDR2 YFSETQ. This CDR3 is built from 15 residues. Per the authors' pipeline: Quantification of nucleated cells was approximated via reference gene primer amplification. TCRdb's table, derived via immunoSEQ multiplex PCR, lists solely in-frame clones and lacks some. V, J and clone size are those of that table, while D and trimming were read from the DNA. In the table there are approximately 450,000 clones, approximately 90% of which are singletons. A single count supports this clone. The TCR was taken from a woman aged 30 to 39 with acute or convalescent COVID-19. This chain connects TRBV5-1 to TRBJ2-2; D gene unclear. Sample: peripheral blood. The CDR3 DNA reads TGCGCCAGCAGCTTGGAATTAGTTCGCACCGGGGAGCTGTTTTTT. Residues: CASSLELVRTGELFF.